This TCR beta chain was sequenced during a study of T cell changes during pregnancy in multiple sclerosis. The protocol was immunoSEQ multiplex PCR, while the TCRdb copy is restricted to in-frame clones and leaves out a portion. Among tens of thousands of clones listed, 92% were seen once. Germline-derived CDR1 and CDR2 are SGHDT and YYEEEE. Trimming pared 6 bases from V and 3 bases from J, leaving 13 bases between. The CDR3 contains 13 residues. The material sequenced was CD8+ T cells from peripheral blood mononuclear cells, taken in the third trimester of pregnancy. The clonotype comes from a female donor in good health, enrolled as a control in a pregnancy study. The chain couples TRBV5-6 to TRBJ2-7; D might be TRBD2 (7 bases). The CDR3 loop reads CASTTGGGYEQYF. The CDR3 DNA follows: TGTGCCAGCACCACGGGGGGCGGCTACGAGCAGTACTTC.